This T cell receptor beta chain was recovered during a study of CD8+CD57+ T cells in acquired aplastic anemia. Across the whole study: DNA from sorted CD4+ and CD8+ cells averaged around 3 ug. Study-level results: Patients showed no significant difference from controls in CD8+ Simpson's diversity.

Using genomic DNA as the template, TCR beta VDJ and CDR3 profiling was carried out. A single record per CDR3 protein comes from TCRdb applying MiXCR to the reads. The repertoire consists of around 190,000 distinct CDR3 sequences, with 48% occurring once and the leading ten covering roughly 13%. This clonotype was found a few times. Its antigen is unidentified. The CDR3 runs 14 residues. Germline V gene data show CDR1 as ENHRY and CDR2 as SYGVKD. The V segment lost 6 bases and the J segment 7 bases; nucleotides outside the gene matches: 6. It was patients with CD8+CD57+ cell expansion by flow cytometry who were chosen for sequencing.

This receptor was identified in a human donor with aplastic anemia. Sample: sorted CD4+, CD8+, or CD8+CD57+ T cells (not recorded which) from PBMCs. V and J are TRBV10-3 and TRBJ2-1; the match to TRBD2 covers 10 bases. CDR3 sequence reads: CAISLAGGRNEQFF. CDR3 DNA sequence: TGTGCCATCAGCTTAGCGGGAGGAAGGAATGAGCAGTTCTTC.